The 28 T cell receptor beta chains below all came from one sample that was sequenced in a study of blood T cell repertoires in COVID-19. The assay was immunoSEQ multiplex PCR, and TCRdb's table has in-frame clones only and misses some. The sample carries 300,000 to 400,000 clones, about nine tenths recorded once. The sample consisted of PBMCs or T cells enriched from blood (not recorded which). All receptors come from a man aged 55 to 70 who had recovered from COVID-19.

This clone showed up just once. This chain uses TRBV7-2 with TRBJ1-1; 11 nucleotides align to TRBD1. The CDR3 length is 14 residues. Germline CDR1 and CDR2: SGHTA and FQGNSA. J gave up 3 bases and V 4 bases, and 1 base lay outside the gene matches. The CDR3 sequence: CASSSGQGDTEAFF. CDR3 bases: TGTGCCAGCAGCTCGGGACAGGGGGACACTGAAGCTTTCTTT.

The chain links TRBV6-2 or TRBV6-3 to TRBJ2-6, with a tentative D call TRBD2 (5 bases). Germline loops: CDR1 MNHEY, CDR2 SVGEGT. V was clipped by 3 bases and J by 0 bases, with 15 bases between them. This CDR3 comprises 18 residues. CDR3 loop: CASSYVVALSSGANVLTF. The CDR3 DNA reads as TGTGCCAGCAGTTATGTGGTAGCGCTAAGCTCTGGGGCCAACGTCCTGACTTTC.

This clone was picked up one time. The chain couples TRBV2 to TRBJ2-1; 7 positions match TRBD2. Germline trimming cut 5 bases from V and 0 bases from J; bases unmatched to any gene: 1. The germline CDR1 and CDR2 sequences are SNHLY and FYNNEI. The CDR3 has 14 amino acids. Here the CDR3 DNA reads TGTGCCAGCAGTCGGACTAGCTCCTACAATGAGCAGTTCTTC. This codes for CASSRTSSYNEQFF.

The chain couples TRBV7-2 to TRBJ1-4, with D possibly being TRBD1 (6 bases). V was pared by 4 bases and J by 3 bases, with 15 bases between. The CDR3 totals 16 residues. Germline V gives CDR1 SGHTA, CDR2 FQGNSA. The CDR3, as DNA: TGTGCCAGCAGCTCCCATAGGGGGGGAGCTAATGAAAAACTGTTTTTT. It translates to CASSSHRGGANEKLFF. Complete variable domain (other parts from reference TRBV7-2 and TRBJ1-4): GAGVSQSPSNKVTEKGKDVELRCDPISGHTALYWYRQSLGQGLEFLIYFQGNSAPDKSGLPSDRFSAERTGGSVSTLTIQRTQQEDSAVYLCASSSHRGGANEKLFFGSGTQLSVL.

The chain uses TRBV7-3 and TRBJ2-2; D not certain. Germline V CDR1 and CDR2: SGHTA, FQGTGA. The CDR3 totals 14 residues. The V gene lost 2 bases and the J gene lost 0 bases, with 4 bases spanning the gap. The CDR3 protein is CASSLVSNTGELFF. As DNA, the CDR3 is TGTGCCAGCAGCTTAGTCTCGAACACCGGGGAGCTGTTTTTT.

The chain has TRBV19 and TRBJ2-2, with TRBD1 matching 9 bases. CDR3 length: 14 amino acids. J was trimmed by 3 bases and V by 4 bases; bases with no gene match: 0. The germline gives CDR1 LNHDA, CDR2 SQIVND (reference sequence). The CDR3 DNA follows: TGTGCCAGTAGTAGACAGGGGGACACCGGGGAGCTGTTTTTT. Amino acids: CASSRQGDTGELFF.

The chain uses TRBV7-3 and TRBJ1-1; TRBD1 aligns across 12 bases. The CDR3 has 17 residues. The germline V gene encodes CDR1 SGHTA and CDR2 FQGTGA. V shed 0 bases, J shed 0 bases, and the junction held 2 bases outside the gene matches. CDR3 coding DNA: TGTGCCAGCAGCTTAACGGGGACAGGGGGCATGAACACTGAAGCTTTCTTT. Translated, it gives CASSLTGTGGMNTEAFF.

The V call is TRBV5-1, the J call TRBJ1-6, with 7 positions matching TRBD1. Trimming cost V 0 bases and J 7 bases; bases outside gene matches: 4. The CDR3 covers 15 residues. The germline CDR1 and CDR2 sequences are SGHRS and YFSETQ. The DNA of the CDR3 is TGCGCCAGCAGCTTGGAAGGGGGCGGGAATTCACCCCTCCACTTT. This translates into CASSLEGGGNSPLHF.

V gene TRBV6-6 combines with J gene TRBJ1-3, with 9 bases fitting TRBD1. CDR3 length: 12 amino acids. Germline V gene data show CDR1 as MNHNY and CDR2 as SVGAGI (reference sequence). V lost 10 bases, J lost 11 bases, and 9 bases stayed unmatched. The CDR3 DNA follows: TGTGCCATTCGACAGGGGGAGGGCGCCATATATTTT. Amino acids: CAIRQGEGAIYF.

CDR3 DNA sequence: TGTGCCAGCTCACCACCGGGAGCGGAAAGCATTCAGTACTTC. Protein sequence: CASSPPGAESIQYF. This chain connects TRBV18 to TRBJ2-4, with D perhaps TRBD2 (5 bases). The CDR3 runs 14 residues. Deletions cut 0 bases from V and 9 bases from J, with 12 bases between. The germline CDR1 and CDR2 sequences are KGHSH and LQKENI.

The chain is built from TRBV4-1 and TRBJ1-1; no firm D call. The germline V gene has CDR1 MGHRA and CDR2 YSYEKL. This CDR3 has 13 amino acids. The ends were cut back, 3 bases at V and 4 bases at J, with 9 bases in the middle. The chain's CDR3 is CASSQAVGTEAFF. The CDR3 region has the DNA TGCGCCAGCAGCCAGGCGGTGGGCACTGAAGCTTTCTTT.

The V gene is TRBV21-1, the J gene TRBJ2-1; no DNA check was done on the table's D call, TRBD2. TRBV21-1 represents a pseudogene. The CDR3 loop spans 17 amino acids. CDR3 coding DNA: TGTGCCAGCAGCAAAAGCGGTAGCGCAAGCTCCTACAATGAGCAGTTCTTC. This encodes CASSKSGSASSYNEQFF.

V and J are TRBV2 and TRBJ2-7; D is tentatively TRBD1 or TRBD2 (5 bases each). Germline V gene sequence: CDR1 SNHLY, CDR2 FYNNEI. The V end was cut by 5 bases, the J end by 6 bases, with 17 bases between. CDR3 length: 14 residues. The CDR3 DNA follows: TGTGCCAGCAGTAAAGGGACGCCTCGGGGCGAGCAGTACTTC. This gives the protein CASSKGTPRGEQYF.

The chain recombines TRBV5-4 with TRBJ1-2, with a weak D call TRBD1 (5 bases). Trimming removed 4 bases at V and 2 bases at J, with 12 bases between. CDR1 is SGHNT, CDR2 YYREEE, per germline (reference sequence). The CDR3 length is 14 residues. CDR3 residues: CASSGAGLNYGYTF. The CDR3 DNA is TGTGCCAGCAGCGGGGCAGGGTTAAACTATGGCTACACCTTC.

The V gene is TRBV24-1, the J gene TRBJ2-5; D is ambiguous. The CDR3 is 15 amino acids. Trimming removed 3 bases at V and 0 bases at J, with 10 bases between. The germline V gene encodes CDR1 KGHDR and CDR2 SFDVKD. The DNA of the CDR3 is TGTGCCACCAGTGATCCATCCAGTCACCAAGAGACCCAGTACTTC. It translates to CATSDPSSHQETQYF.

The V and J genes are TRBV7-2 and TRBJ2-5; D is unclear. CDR1 and CDR2 (germline): SGHTA, FQGNSA. V lost 2 bases and J 4 bases, leaving 11 bases between the germline ends. The CDR3 spans 14 residues. CDR3 region: CASSLQSPPETQYF. As DNA, the CDR3 is TGTGCCAGCAGCTTACAGTCCCCCCCAGAGACCCAGTACTTC.

This clone was recorded only once. This rearrangement joins TRBV4-1 to TRBJ1-4, with D possibly TRBD1 on 6 matching bases. The V end was cut by 4 bases, the J end by 3 bases, with 6 bases between. Germline CDR1 reads MGHRA; CDR2 reads YSYEKL. CDR3 length: 13 amino acids. CDR3 DNA: TGCGCCAGCAGCCGGACAGCTAATGAAAAACTGTTTTTT. It codes for CASSRTANEKLFF.

CDR3 sequence reads: CASRETGGESPLHF. The CDR3 DNA follows: TGTGCCAGCAGGGAAACAGGGGGAGAGTCACCCCTCCACTTT. This chain links TRBV2 with TRBJ1-6, with 8 positions matching TRBD1. The CDR3 runs 14 residues. J gave up 10 bases and V 6 bases, and 8 bases lay outside the gene matches. Germline V gene lookup returns CDR1 SNHLY and CDR2 FYNNEI.

The genes are TRBV5-1 and TRBJ1-2; perhaps TRBD1 as D (6 bases). The CDR3 runs 16 residues. V lost 4 bases and J lost 7, with 23 bases in between. Germline V CDR1 and CDR2: SGHRS, YFSETQ. In nucleotides, the CDR3 is TGCGCCAGCAGCCCCGAAAGAGTCGACAGGTTTTCTGGCTACACCTTC. Its translation is CASSPERVDRFSGYTF.

The chain uses TRBV28 and TRBJ2-2, with 8 bases lining up with TRBD1. Germline V gene data show CDR1 as MDHEN and CDR2 as SYDVKM. Trimming removed 8 bases from V and 0 bases from J; junction bases left unmatched: 2. The CDR3 consists of 14 residues. The CDR3 DNA sequence: TGTGCCAGCCTACAGGGGGCGAACACCGGGGAGCTGTTTTTT. It translates to CASLQGANTGELFF. The whole variable domain, filled in from reference TRBV28 and TRBJ2-2, reads DVKVTQSSRYLVKRTGEKVFLECVQDMDHENMFWYRQDPGLGLRLIYFSYDVKMKEKGDIPEGYSVSREKKERFSLILESASTNQTSMYLCASLQGANTGELFFGEGSRLTVL.

V usage is TRBV3-1 (or the pseudogene TRBV3-2) and J usage is TRBJ1-1, with D perhaps TRBD1 (5 bases). The CDR3 is 15 residues long. CDR1 is LGHDT, CDR2 YNNKEL, per germline (reference sequence). V lost 0 bases and J 1 base, leaving 9 bases between the germline ends. The CDR3 sequence: CASSQEVGGNTEAFF. The DNA for the CDR3 is TGTGCCAGCAGCCAAGAAGTGGGGGGGAACACTGAAGCTTTCTTT.

The chain carries TRBV5-4 and TRBJ1-1; possible D gene TRBD1, 5 bases. Per germline, CDR1 SGHNT and CDR2 YYREEE (reference sequence). The CDR3 is made up of 14 amino acids. With 2 bases removed from V and 4 bases from J, the gap between germline ends came to 12 bases. As DNA, the CDR3 is TGTGCCAGCAGCTTTGGGGGGTCGAGCACTGAAGCTTTCTTT. It specifies CASSFGGSSTEAFF. Variable domain in full (rest from reference TRBV5-4 and TRBJ1-1): ETGVTQSPTHLIKTRGQQVTLRCSSQSGHNTVSWYQQALGQGPQFIFQYYREEENGRGNFPPRFSGLQFPNYSSELNVNALELDDSALYLCASSFGGSSTEAFFGQGTRLTVV.

This clone was recorded once. V usage is TRBV19 and J usage is TRBJ2-1, with D tentatively TRBD2 (6 bases). Trimming took 3 bases from V and 1 from J, leaving 13 bases between them. CDR3 length: 16 amino acids. Per the germline V gene, CDR1 is LNHDA and CDR2 is SQIVND (reference sequence). The CDR3 DNA is TGTGCCAGTAGTATTCGATCGGGAGTATCCTACAATGAGCAGTTCTTC. Translation gives CASSIRSGVSYNEQFF.

A few counts support this clone. The J gene is TRBJ1-5, the V gene TRBV2; no clear D. The CDR3 is made up of 14 amino acids. Trimming cost V 0 bases and J 9 bases, with 12 bases left between them. Germline CDR1 is SNHLY and CDR2 is FYNNEI. The CDR3 sequence: CASSEAWTDSPQHF. DNA of the CDR3: TGTGCCAGCAGTGAAGCTTGGACTGATTCGCCCCAGCATTTT.

The chain combines TRBV3-1 (or the pseudogene TRBV3-2) with TRBJ2-3, with TRBD2 matching over 11 bases. CDR1 LGHDT and CDR2 YNNKEL come from the germline V gene (reference sequence). This CDR3 is built from 19 residues. V was pared by 5 bases and J by 6 bases, with 19 bases of the junction left unmatched. As DNA, the CDR3 is TGTGCCAGCAGCTTTAGCGGGAGGGCCAAAAATGCCCCCGGGGATACGCAGTATTTT. Its translation: CASSFSGRAKNAPGDTQYF.

The DNA for the CDR3 is TGTGCCAGCAGCCTATGGCGGGATAAGGAGTATGAAAAACTGTTTTTT. It translates to CASSLWRDKEYEKLFF. The chain is built from TRBV7-2 and TRBJ1-4; D gene uncertain. V gave up 5 bases and J gave up 6 bases, with 19 bases separating them. Germline V gene lookup returns CDR1 SGHTA and CDR2 FQGNSA. This CDR3 contains 16 residues.

This chain connects TRBV7-3 to TRBJ2-1, with 7 bases lining up with TRBD2. The V and J ends lost 3 bases and 8 bases, in that order; junction bases with no gene match: 10. Looked up from germline, CDR1 is SGHTA and CDR2 is FQGTGA. The CDR3 is made up of 15 amino acids. CDR3 DNA: TGTGCCAGCAGCTTGCTGGGAGGGCCGATGGATGAGCAGTTCTTC. It translates to CASSLLGGPMDEQFF.

V usage is TRBV5-8 and J usage is TRBJ2-7; D perhaps matches TRBD2 (6 bases). The germline V and J ends were trimmed by 4 bases and 0 bases, with 20 bases remaining between them. Germline CDR1 and CDR2: SGHTS and YDEGEE. The CDR3 length is 17 residues. The CDR3 sequence is CASSQRRGRFSSYEQYF. The CDR3 region has the DNA TGTGCCAGCAGCCAAAGGCGGGGTCGCTTTTCCTCCTACGAGCAGTACTTC.